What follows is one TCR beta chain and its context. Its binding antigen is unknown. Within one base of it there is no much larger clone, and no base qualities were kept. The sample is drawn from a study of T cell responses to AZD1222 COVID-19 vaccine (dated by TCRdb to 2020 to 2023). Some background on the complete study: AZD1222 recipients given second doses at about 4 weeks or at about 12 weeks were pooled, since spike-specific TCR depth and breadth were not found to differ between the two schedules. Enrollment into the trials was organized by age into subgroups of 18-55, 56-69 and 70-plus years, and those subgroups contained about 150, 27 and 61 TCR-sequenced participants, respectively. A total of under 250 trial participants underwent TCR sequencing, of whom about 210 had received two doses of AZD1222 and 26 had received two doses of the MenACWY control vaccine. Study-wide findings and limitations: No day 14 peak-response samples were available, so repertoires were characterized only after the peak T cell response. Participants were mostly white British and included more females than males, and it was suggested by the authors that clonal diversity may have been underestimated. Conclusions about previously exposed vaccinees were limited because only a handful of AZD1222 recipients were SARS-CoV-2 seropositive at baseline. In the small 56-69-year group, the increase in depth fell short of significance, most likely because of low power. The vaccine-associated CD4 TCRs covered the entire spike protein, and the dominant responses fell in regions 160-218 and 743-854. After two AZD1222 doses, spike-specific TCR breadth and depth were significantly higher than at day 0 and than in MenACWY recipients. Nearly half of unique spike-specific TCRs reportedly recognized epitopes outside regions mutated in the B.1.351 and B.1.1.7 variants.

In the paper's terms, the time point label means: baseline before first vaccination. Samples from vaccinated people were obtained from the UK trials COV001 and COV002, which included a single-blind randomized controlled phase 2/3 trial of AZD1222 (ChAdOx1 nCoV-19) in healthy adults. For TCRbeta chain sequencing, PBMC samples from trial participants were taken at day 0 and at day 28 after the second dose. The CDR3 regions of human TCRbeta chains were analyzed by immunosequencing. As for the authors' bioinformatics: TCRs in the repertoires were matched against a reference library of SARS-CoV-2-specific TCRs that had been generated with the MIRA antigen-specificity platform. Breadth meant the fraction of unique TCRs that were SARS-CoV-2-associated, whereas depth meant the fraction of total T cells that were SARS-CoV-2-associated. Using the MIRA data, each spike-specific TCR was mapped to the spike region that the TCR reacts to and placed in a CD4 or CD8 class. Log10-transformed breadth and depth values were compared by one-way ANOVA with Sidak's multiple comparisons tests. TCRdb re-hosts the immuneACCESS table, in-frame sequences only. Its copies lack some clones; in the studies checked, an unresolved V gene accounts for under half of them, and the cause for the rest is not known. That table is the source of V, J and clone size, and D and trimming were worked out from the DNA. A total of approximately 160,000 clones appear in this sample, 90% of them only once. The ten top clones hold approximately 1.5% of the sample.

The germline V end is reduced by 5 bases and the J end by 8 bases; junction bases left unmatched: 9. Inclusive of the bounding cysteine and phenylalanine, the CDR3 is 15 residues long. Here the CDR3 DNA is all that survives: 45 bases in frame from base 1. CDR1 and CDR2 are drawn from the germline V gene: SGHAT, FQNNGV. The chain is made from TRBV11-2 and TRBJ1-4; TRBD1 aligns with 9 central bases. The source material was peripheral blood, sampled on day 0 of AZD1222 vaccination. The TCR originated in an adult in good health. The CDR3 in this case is CASSPWTGDHEKLFF. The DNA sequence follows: TGTGCCAGCAGCCCATGGACAGGGGATCACGAAAAACTGTTTTTT.